This is a list of T cell receptor beta chains from one sample in a study of blood T cell repertoires in COVID-19. Only in-frame clones appear in the TCRdb table, and some are missing; sequencing was by immunoSEQ multiplex PCR. The sample lists 120,000 or so clones, 69% seen once, with approximately 2% in the top ten. The sequencing sample was made of peripheral blood. The receptors come from a woman aged 70-85 years with acute or convalescent COVID-19. The CDR3 runs from the conserved cysteine through the conserved F or W. Fields, in order: D gene, J gene, V gene, CDR3 protein. The D gene is left open where the match is weak.

NA,TRBJ2-7,TRBV7-9,CASSKAAGYEQYF
NA,TRBJ1-3,TRBV9,CASSLTGLGGNTIYF
NA,TRBJ1-6,TRBV2,CASKVDRANSPLHF
TRBD2,TRBJ2-1,TRBV5-4,CASSLDSGRYNEQFF
NA,TRBJ1-2,TRBV6-6,CASRPRGLYGYTF
NA,TRBJ2-7,TRBV18,CASSPRERRRGSYEQYF
NA,TRBJ2-2,TRBV27,CASSDRGNTGELFF
NA,TRBJ2-7,TRBV6-5,CASTPRLASEQYF
NA,TRBJ1-1,TRBV10-3,CAISDRGAGDTEAFF
NA,TRBJ2-2,TRBV11-2,CASSFQVAGELFF
TRBD2,TRBJ2-7,TRBV6-2/TRBV6-3,CASSPTGLAGLYEQYF
TRBD1,TRBJ1-2,TRBV19,CASSPGQKYGYTF
TRBD1,TRBJ1-2,TRBV28,CASSFFIGTGYGYTF
TRBD2,TRBJ2-3,TRBV27,CASSLSTSGSTDTQYF
NA,TRBJ1-4,TRBV6-6,CASRLDSPYEKLFF
TRBD1,TRBJ2-2,TRBV5-1,CASMTGPTGELFF
TRBD1,TRBJ2-2,TRBV5-1,CASSSDRSTGELFF
NA,TRBJ2-7,TRBV10-3,CAIRGGPHEQYF
NA,TRBJ2-5,TRBV7-2,CASSLVGQGYGETQYF
NA,TRBJ2-2,TRBV10-1,CASSEHQGRTGELFF
TRBD1,TRBJ1-2,TRBV7-2,CASSSRTMTGLGGYTF
TRBD1,TRBJ1-2,TRBV12-5,CASGNTGGTDGYTF
TRBD2,TRBJ2-3,TRBV19,CASTDRGGKADTQYF
NA,TRBJ2-3,TRBV9,CASSSGGRTDTQYF
NA,TRBJ1-6,TRBV19,CASSIGGGADSPLHF
TRBD2,TRBJ2-1,TRBV29-1,CSVEALAGGYNEQFF
NA,TRBJ1-5,TRBV11-2,CASSLGQGFEPQHF
TRBD1,TRBJ1-2,TRBV19,CASSNTQGVSSYGYTF
TRBD1,TRBJ1-1,TRBV14,CASSRQGAGDTEAFF
TRBD1,TRBJ2-4,TRBV11-2,CASSSRTGGTQVAKNIQYF
TRBD2,TRBJ2-5,TRBV9,CASSEAGTIKETQYF
TRBD1,TRBJ1-2,TRBV6-5,CASGAGGAGYGYTF
TRBD1,TRBJ1-4,TRBV7-9,CASSRGTGEVERVKLFF
TRBD1,TRBJ2-1,TRBV2,CASSPDRGMVGNEQFF
NA,TRBJ2-3,TRBV7-8,CASSFPGGGQGRADTQYF
TRBD1,TRBJ1-1,TRBV7-2,CASSLGTGTTEAFF
NA,TRBJ1-2,TRBV3-1/TRBV3-2,CASSQSVQSGYGYTF